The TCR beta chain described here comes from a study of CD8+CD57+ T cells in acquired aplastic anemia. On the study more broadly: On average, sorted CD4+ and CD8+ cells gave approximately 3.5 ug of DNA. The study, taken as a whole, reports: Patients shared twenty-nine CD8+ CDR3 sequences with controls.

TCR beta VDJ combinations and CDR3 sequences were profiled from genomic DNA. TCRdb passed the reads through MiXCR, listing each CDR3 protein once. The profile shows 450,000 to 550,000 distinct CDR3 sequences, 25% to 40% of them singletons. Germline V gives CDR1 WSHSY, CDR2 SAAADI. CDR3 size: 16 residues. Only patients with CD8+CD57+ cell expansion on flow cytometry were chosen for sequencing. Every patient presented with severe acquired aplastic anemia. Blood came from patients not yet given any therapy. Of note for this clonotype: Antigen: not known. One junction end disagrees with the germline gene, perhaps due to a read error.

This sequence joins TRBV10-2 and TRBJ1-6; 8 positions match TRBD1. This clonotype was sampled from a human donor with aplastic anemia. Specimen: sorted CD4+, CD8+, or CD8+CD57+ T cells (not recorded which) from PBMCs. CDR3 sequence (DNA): TGCGCCACCGGACAGGGAGAGAGCTCCTATAATACACCCCTCCACTTT. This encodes CATGQGESSYNTPLHF.